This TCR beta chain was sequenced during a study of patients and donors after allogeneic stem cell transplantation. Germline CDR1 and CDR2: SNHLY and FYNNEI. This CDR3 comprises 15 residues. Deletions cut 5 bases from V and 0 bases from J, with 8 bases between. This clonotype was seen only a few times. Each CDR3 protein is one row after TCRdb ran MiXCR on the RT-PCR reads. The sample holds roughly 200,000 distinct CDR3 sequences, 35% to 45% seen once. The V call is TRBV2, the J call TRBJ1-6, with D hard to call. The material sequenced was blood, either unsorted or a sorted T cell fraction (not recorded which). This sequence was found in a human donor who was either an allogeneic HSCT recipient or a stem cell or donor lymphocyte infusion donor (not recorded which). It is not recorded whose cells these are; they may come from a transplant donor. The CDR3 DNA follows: TGTGCCAGCAGTTCGGAAAGCTCCTATAATTCACCCCTCCACTTT. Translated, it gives CASSSESSYNSPLHF.